What follows are 14 T cell receptor beta chains derived from one specimen sequenced in a study of Graves' ophthalmopathy and Graves' hyperthyroidism. TCR beta CDR3 regions were amplified from RNA transcripts. The workflow started with a first-round RT-PCR run with HTBI primers and then moved on to a second-round multiplex PCR. TCRdb reanalysed the multiplex PCR reads using MiXCR and keeps one entry per CDR3 protein. The sample lists 600,000 to 700,000 distinct CDR3 sequences; about 38% were seen once. Sequencing used peripheral blood. The receptors originated from an adult man with Graves' ophthalmopathy.

The chain employs TRBV29-1 and TRBJ1-2; D gene uncertain. This CDR3 contains 11 residues. Trimming took 6 bases from V and 8 from J, leaving 13 bases between them. Germline V CDR1 and CDR2: SQVTM, ANQGSEA. CDR3 nucleotides: TGCAGCGTGCGGGATCTAAGGGGCTACACCTTC. This codes for CSVRDLRGYTF.

This clonotype turned up a few times. The genes are TRBV7-2 and TRBJ2-5, with D tentatively TRBD2 (6 bases). V dropped 5 bases and J dropped 6 bases, with 19 bases sitting between them. The CDR3 is 15 residues long. Germline V gives CDR1 SGHTA, CDR2 FQGNSA. The CDR3 nucleotides are TGTGCCAGCAGCCCCCAGGGCCTAGGAGGGCAGACCCAGTACTTC. This gives the protein CASSPQGLGGQTQYF.

This clonotype was seen repeatedly, ten times or more. V usage is TRBV13 and J usage is TRBJ2-7; 9 bases map to TRBD1. Trimming took 1 base from V and 5 from J; bases not matched to a gene: 6. In germline, CDR1 is PRHDT, CDR2 FYEKMQ (reference sequence). The CDR3 is 15 amino acids. The CDR3 loop is CASSLVGQGRHEQYF. The CDR3, as DNA: TGTGCCAGCAGCTTAGTGGGACAGGGCCGCCACGAGCAGTACTTC.

This clonotype was recorded many times. The rearrangement joins TRBV9 to TRBJ2-7; no definite D call. The CDR3 is 12 residues long. V was cut by 4 bases and J by 6 bases, with 11 bases left in between. CDR1 is SGDLS and CDR2 is YYNGEE in the germline V gene. CDR3 in amino acids: CASSPNQREQYF. The CDR3 DNA reads TGTGCCAGCAGCCCAAACCAACGCGAGCAGTACTTC. The entire variable domain, with the rest obtained from reference TRBV9 and TRBJ2-7, is as follows: DSGVTQTPKHLITATGQRVTLRCSPRSGDLSVYWYQQSLDQGLQFLIQYYNGEERAKGNILERFSAQQFPDLHSELNLSSLELGDSALYFCASSPNQREQYFGPGTRLTVT.

This clonotype has just a few counts. A clone one base away is much larger, so this may be a read error. This chain connects TRBV10-3 to TRBJ1-5; no firm D call. V was cut by 10 bases and J by 6 bases, with 13 bases left in between. CDR3 size: 12 residues. The germline V gene has CDR1 ENHRY and CDR2 SYGVKD. The CDR3 here is CATWQEGQPQHF. The CDR3 nucleotides read TGTGCCACCTGGCAGGAGGGTCAGCCCCAGCATTTT.

The rearrangement uses TRBV7-9 and TRBJ2-1; D not resolved. The germline V gene encodes CDR1 SEHNR and CDR2 FQNEAQ (reference sequence). CDR3 length: 15 amino acids. V was cut by 1 base and J by 1 base, with 8 bases left in between. The CDR3 DNA follows: TGTGCCAGCAGCTTAGTTCTAGGTTCCTACAATGAGCAGTTCTTC. Its protein is CASSLVLGSYNEQFF.

This clonotype was counted a few times. V and J are TRBV20-1 and TRBJ2-2; D perhaps matches TRBD1 (6 bases). This CDR3 contains 13 residues. Trimming took off 6 bases at V and 7 bases at J, with 15 bases between the two ends. Germline V CDR1 and CDR2: DFQATT, SNEGSKA (reference sequence). The CDR3 reads CSAKNRENGELFF. DNA of the CDR3: TGCAGTGCAAAAAACAGGGAGAACGGGGAGCTGTTTTTT.

This clonotype was recorded at least ten times. The chain links TRBV7-2 to TRBJ2-7; TRBD1 agrees at 10 bases. The CDR3 loop spans 15 amino acids. Germline V gene sequence: CDR1 SGHTA, CDR2 FQGNSA. Trimming removed 0 bases from V and 4 bases from J; junction bases left unmatched: 3. CDR3 residues: CASSLAPGQGYEQYF. The CDR3 bases are TGTGCCAGCAGCTTAGCCCCGGGACAGGGGTACGAGCAGTACTTC. Together with reference TRBV7-2 and TRBJ2-7, the CDR3 gives the full variable domain: GAGVSQSPSNKVTEKGKDVELRCDPISGHTALYWYRQSLGQGLEFLIYFQGNSAPDKSGLPSDRFSAERTGGSVSTLTIQRTQQEDSAVYLCASSLAPGQGYEQYFGPGTRLTVT.

This clonotype was counted only a few times. The chain is built from TRBV20-1 and TRBJ2-7, with D perhaps TRBD1 or TRBD2 (5 bases each). Germline CDR1 is DFQATT and CDR2 is SNEGSKA (reference sequence). V lost 0 bases to trimming and J lost 2 bases, with 14 bases between them. The CDR3 totals 15 residues. CDR3 DNA: TGCAGTGCTAGAGATGTTGGGACGCGGGCCTACGAGCAGTACTTC. Encoded protein: CSARDVGTRAYEQYF.

This clonotype was counted many times. The V gene is TRBV2, the J gene TRBJ1-6; unclear D gene. The germline V gene has CDR1 SNHLY and CDR2 FYNNEI. The V gene lost 3 bases and the J gene lost 7 bases, with 7 bases spanning the gap. This CDR3 is built from 13 residues. The CDR3 sequence: CASSEGWNSPLHF. The CDR3 nucleotides read TGTGCCAGCAGTGAGGGCTGGAATTCACCCCTCCACTTT.

This clonotype has a count of ten or more. Here the CDR3 reads CASSYQGAGELFF. CDR3 coding DNA: TGTGCCAGCAGCTATCAGGGGGCCGGGGAGCTGTTTTTT. The chain links TRBV7-3 to TRBJ2-2; 7 positions match TRBD1. V shed 4 bases, J shed 6 bases, and the junction held 2 bases outside the gene matches. CDR3 length: 13 residues. The germline gives CDR1 SGHTA, CDR2 FQGTGA.

The gene calls are TRBV2 and TRBJ2-2; tentative D call: TRBD2 (6 bases). The V gene lost 10 bases and the J gene lost 2 bases, with 8 bases spanning the gap. The CDR3 is 12 amino acids. Per the germline V gene, CDR1 is SNHLY and CDR2 is FYNNEI. CDR3 sequence (DNA): TGTGCCATCACTAGCAACACCGGGGAGCTGTTTTTT. This encodes CAITSNTGELFF.

About this clonotype: One end of the junction does not line up with germline, which may come from a read error. The chain uses TRBV10-3 and TRBJ1-1; tentative D call: TRBD1 (6 bases). This CDR3 contains 15 residues. Germline CDR1 ENHRY, CDR2 SYGVKD. CDR3 coding DNA: TGTGCCAGCAGTGAAGCCGGGACAAAGTACACTGAAGCTTTCTTT. It encodes CASSEAGTKYTEAFF.

In this sample, this clonotype turned up a few times. The genes are TRBV3-1 and TRBJ2-2; 9 positions match TRBD2. The CDR3 is 14 amino acids. J lost 4 bases, V lost 8 bases, and 5 bases had no gene match. Germline V CDR1 and CDR2: LGHDT, YNNKEL (reference sequence). The CDR3 spells CASGLAGRTGELFF. DNA of the CDR3: TGTGCCAGCGGCCTAGCGGGGCGCACCGGGGAGCTGTTTTTT.